This TCR beta chain is drawn from a study of shared clonotypes between healthy human individuals. Germline V gives CDR1 SQVTM, CDR2 ANQGSEA. Between the trimmed V and J ends, which lost 3 bases and 4 bases, there was a span of 10 bases. This CDR3 spans 12 amino acids. Worth noting for this clone: The same CDR3 also results from other DNA sequences found in this sample.

TCRdb's copy holds only in-frame clones and misses some; the assay was immunoSEQ multiplex PCR. The repertoire includes about a million clones, around three quarters of them detected once, and roughly 0.82% sits in the top ten. This receptor was identified in a man between 18 and 29 years old in good health. Some clones in this sample may be carry-over from other donors' samples. The rearrangement uses TRBV29-1 and TRBJ2-7; a possible D gene is TRBD2 (5 bases). Sequenced sample: memory CD4+ T cells from PBMCs. Subset reported: CD45RA-negative fraction. The CDR3 DNA sequence: TGCAGCGTTGAGGGAGCAACTTACGAGCAGTACTTC. Translated, it gives CSVEGATYEQYF.